These 2 T cell receptor beta chains were sequenced from one sample in a study of CD4 T cells in relation to SARS-CoV-2 and coronaviruses. Profiled with immunoSEQ multiplex PCR; TCRdb holds only in-frame clones, not every one. The sample yields tens of thousands of clones, roughly 90% seen once. Input material: memory CD4+ T cells from PBMCs. The receptors come from an adult with COVID-19.

The chain employs TRBV20-1 and TRBJ2-7; D is undetermined. The CDR3 contains 11 residues. The germline V gene has CDR1 DFQATT and CDR2 SNEGSKA (reference sequence). V lost 6 bases, J lost 0 bases, and 6 bases lay in between. CDR3: CSAQISYEQYF. The CDR3 nucleotides read TGCAGTGCGCAAATCTCCTACGAGCAGTACTTC.

The chain couples TRBV20-1 to TRBJ1-2; the D gene is possibly TRBD1 (6 bases). V was shortened by 3 bases and J by 1 base, with 12 bases between the two germline ends. The CDR3 covers 14 residues. Looked up from germline, CDR1 is DFQATT and CDR2 is SNEGSKA (reference sequence). Here the CDR3 reads CSASRGGGNYGYTF. The CDR3 DNA reads TGCAGTGCTAGTCGGGGAGGGGGTAACTATGGCTACACCTTC.